A single sample is the source of the 17 T cell receptor beta chains below, sequenced in a study of cytomegalovirus exposure and HLA in healthy donors. Primers included in the PCR were 60 Vbeta and 13 Jbeta primers. This table comes from immunoSEQ multiplex PCR, and its TCRdb copy is limited to in-frame clones, with some not included. The sample shows 85,000 to 100,000 clones, roughly 80% of them seen only once. Sequencing input: PBMCs. The receptors were sampled from a man in his sixties in good health and CMV-seropositive.

This clone has a handful of counts. V gene TRBV2 combines with J gene TRBJ2-3; D is unresolved. The CDR3 runs 12 residues. The V end was cut by 6 bases, the J end by 5 bases, with 9 bases between. Germline loops: CDR1 SNHLY, CDR2 FYNNEI. The DNA of the CDR3 is TGTGCCAGCAGAGGCTCAGGAGATACGCAGTATTTT. Residues: CASRGSGDTQYF.

The V gene is TRBV7-9, the J gene TRBJ1-5; D perhaps matches TRBD1 (6 bases). The CDR3 is 15 amino acids. Germline V CDR1 and CDR2: SEHNR, FQNEAQ (reference sequence). V lost 0 bases and J 7 bases, leaving 13 bases between the germline ends. CDR3 in amino acids: CASSLAGTTTQPQHF. In DNA, the CDR3 is TGTGCCAGCAGCTTAGCCGGGACAACGACGCAGCCCCAGCATTTT.

The rearrangement uses TRBV6-1 and TRBJ2-7, with 10 nucleotides matching TRBD1. The CDR3 has 15 amino acids. The germline V gene encodes CDR1 MNHNS and CDR2 SASEGT. With 7 bases clipped from V and 6 bases from J, the junction kept 12 bases outside the gene matches. The CDR3 DNA is TGTGCCAGCATTGGGAGTCCGGGACAGGGGATCGAGCAGTACTTC. It translates to CASIGSPGQGIEQYF.

The chain links TRBV5-4 to TRBJ1-1; TRBD1 is a possible D gene (6 bases). The CDR3 spans 13 residues. Germline CDR1 reads SGHNT; CDR2 reads YYREEE (reference sequence). The germline V and J ends were trimmed by 3 bases and 5 bases, with 11 bases remaining between them. CDR3 residues: CASSWGGGTEAFF. The DNA for the CDR3 is TGTGCCAGCAGCTGGGGAGGGGGGACTGAAGCTTTCTTT. The complete variable domain, with remaining parts taken from reference TRBV5-4 and TRBJ1-1, reads ETGVTQSPTHLIKTRGQQVTLRCSSQSGHNTVSWYQQALGQGPQFIFQYYREEENGRGNFPPRFSGLQFPNYSSELNVNALELDDSALYLCASSWGGGTEAFFGQGTRLTVV.

This clone was seen a few times. The gene calls are TRBV5-6 and TRBJ2-3; possible D gene TRBD2, 5 bases. Germline V CDR1 and CDR2: SGHDT, YYEEEE. With 3 bases removed from V and 7 bases from J, the gap between germline ends came to 15 bases. The CDR3 consists of 14 residues. The CDR3 spells CASSSSLSFYTQYF. In DNA, the CDR3 is TGTGCCAGCAGCTCTAGCCTGAGTTTCTATACGCAGTATTTT.

CDR3 sequence: CASSPLVAGIVNEQFF. In DNA, the CDR3 is TGTGCCAGCAGCCCCTTGGTAGCGGGGATTGTAAATGAGCAGTTCTTC. This sequence joins TRBV7-9 and TRBJ2-1, with TRBD2 matching over 8 bases. CDR1 is SEHNR, CDR2 FQNEAQ, per germline (reference sequence). The CDR3 totals 16 residues. V trimming: 5 bases; J trimming: 7 bases; junction bases outside the gene matches: 13.

This chain joins TRBV27 and TRBJ2-1; 8 bases are shared with TRBD2. V lost 5 bases, J lost 4 bases, and 4 bases stayed unmatched. This CDR3 is built from 14 residues. Per the germline V gene, CDR1 is MNHEY and CDR2 is SMNVEV (reference sequence). The DNA for the CDR3 is TGTGCCAGCAGTCCGGGGGGGGAATACAATGAGCAGTTCTTC. Protein product: CASSPGGEYNEQFF.

This chain uses TRBV9 with TRBJ2-3, with D possibly being TRBD2 (6 bases). This CDR3 spans 17 amino acids. The ends were cut back, 3 bases at V and 1 base at J, with 18 bases in the middle. Germline V gene data show CDR1 as SGDLS and CDR2 as YYNGEE. In DNA, the CDR3 is TGTGCCAGCAGCGCAACTCCGGGACTGGAAGGCACAGATACGCAGTATTTT. Translated: CASSATPGLEGTDTQYF.

This chain uses TRBV10-1 with TRBJ2-3; TRBD1 might be the D (5 bases). Deletions cut 3 bases from V and 6 bases from J, with 16 bases between. Germline V lookup: CDR1 WNHNN, CDR2 SYGVQD (reference sequence). The CDR3 spans 15 residues. The CDR3 loop is CASSDRRQGRDTQYF. Here the CDR3 DNA reads TGCGCCAGCAGTGATCGTAGGCAGGGAAGGGATACGCAGTATTTT.

This rearrangement joins TRBV2 to TRBJ2-3, with a weak D call TRBD1 (7 bases). The length of the CDR3 is 15 residues. CDR1 is SNHLY, CDR2 FYNNEI, per germline. V lost 4 bases, J lost 3 bases, and 14 bases lay in between. This chain's CDR3 is CASSVGGGGTDTQYF. In DNA form, the CDR3 reads TGTGCCAGCAGTGTAGGAGGGGGCGGGACAGATACGCAGTATTTT.

The V call is TRBV2, the J call TRBJ2-2; weak D call: TRBD1 (5 bases). Germline V gene lookup returns CDR1 SNHLY and CDR2 FYNNEI. V was shortened by 4 bases and J by 1 base, with 7 bases between the two germline ends. The length of the CDR3 is 14 residues. In DNA form, the CDR3 reads TGTGCCAGCAGTGGTACAGGGAACACCGGGGAGCTGTTTTTT. As protein: CASSGTGNTGELFF.

The J gene is TRBJ1-6, the V gene TRBV18, with D tentatively TRBD1 (5 bases). The V gene lost 4 bases and the J gene lost 3 bases, with 10 bases spanning the gap. Germline CDR1 reads KGHSH; CDR2 reads LQKENI. This CDR3 is built from 15 residues. The CDR3 sequence is CASSRQTDYNSPLHF. In nucleotides, the CDR3 is TGTGCCAGCTCACGACAGACGGACTATAATTCACCCCTCCACTTT. The complete variable domain, with remaining parts taken from reference TRBV18 and TRBJ1-6, reads NAGVMQNPRHLVRRRGQEARLRCSPMKGHSHVYWYRQLPEEGLKFMVYLQKENIIDESGMPKERFSAEFPKEGPSILRIQQVVRGDSAAYFCASSRQTDYNSPLHFGNGTRLTVT.

Of note for this clone: The germline gene is not matched at one end of the junction; a read error may be the cause. The CDR3 loop reads CASSLGEAGEQYF. Here the CDR3 DNA reads TGTGCTAGCAGCTTAGGGGAGGCGGGCGAGCAGTACTTC. The chain is built from TRBV7-7 and TRBJ2-7, with TRBD2 as a possible D gene (6 bases). CDR1 and CDR2 from the germline V gene are SSHAT and FNYEAQ (reference sequence). This CDR3 comprises 13 residues. The variable domain in full, with the rest retrieved from reference TRBV7-7 and TRBJ2-7, is GAGVSQSPRYKVTKRGQDVTLRCDPISSHATLYWYQQALGQGPEFLTYFNYEAQPDKSGLPSDRFSAERPEGSISTLTIQRTEQRDSAMYRCASSLGEAGEQYFGPGTRLTVT.

A word on this clone: The conserved phenylalanine or tryptophan normally closing the CDR3 is absent here, so this likely arose from a read error. The DNA of the CDR3 is TGCGCCAGCAGCGCCACAGGGTTTGACATTCAGTACCTC. It is translated as CASSATGFDIQYL. The V gene is TRBV5-1, the J gene TRBJ2-4; possible D gene TRBD1, 6 bases. Trimming removed 4 bases at V and 8 bases at J, with 13 bases between. This CDR3 region has 13 residues. Germline CDR1 reads SGHRS; CDR2 reads YFSETQ.

In its sample, this clone was seen once. V is TRBV15 and J is TRBJ1-4; D uncertain. The CDR3 totals 15 residues. Germline V gene data show CDR1 as LNHNV and CDR2 as YYDKDF (reference sequence). The V gene lost 5 bases and the J gene lost 7 bases, with 17 bases spanning the gap. DNA of the CDR3: TGTGCCACCAGCGCGCGGAGTCTAGGAGGTGAAAAACTGTTTTTT. Translating gives CATSARSLGGEKLFF.

The rearrangement links TRBV6-6 to TRBJ2-1; 7 bases map to TRBD2. Germline V gene sequence: CDR1 MNHNY, CDR2 SVGAGI (reference sequence). The V gene end was trimmed by 0 bases and the J gene end by 10 bases; junction bases not matched to a gene: 6. This CDR3 is built from 14 residues. This chain's CDR3 is CASSYSGGSSEQFF. CDR3 DNA sequence: TGTGCCAGCAGTTACTCGGGAGGGAGTAGCGAGCAGTTCTTC.

The chain carries TRBV13 and TRBJ2-7, with TRBD2 matching 13 bases. This CDR3 spans 15 amino acids. The V and J ends lost 4 bases and 4 bases, in that order; junction bases with no gene match: 4. The V gene's germline CDR1 is PRHDT and CDR2 FYEKMQ (reference sequence). The CDR3, as DNA: TGTGCCAGCAGCTCACTGGGACTAGCGGGGTACGAGCAGTACTTC. As protein: CASSSLGLAGYEQYF.